The 27 T cell receptor beta chains given below trace back to one sample, sequenced in a study of T cell clonality in common variable immunodeficiency. Sequencing was performed with immunoSEQ multiplex PCR; in TCRdb, only in-frame clones are kept and a portion is missing. Altogether roughly 58,000 clones were found in the sample, and no singletons occur. Material for sequencing was peripheral blood mononuclear cells. The receptors were gathered from a person aged 18 to 75 in good health.

In this sample, this clone turned up many times. With the read ending 3 residues before the CDR3 end, the germline J gene is used to fill in that end. This chain connects TRBV7-9 to TRBJ1-1; 7 bases agree with TRBD1. This CDR3 spans 15 amino acids. V shed 5 bases and J 0 bases; nucleotides not matched to a gene: 6. The germline V gene has CDR1 SEHNR and CDR2 FQNEAQ (reference sequence). The CDR3 reads CASSPKGALNTEAFF. The CDR3 bases that were read are TGTGCCAGCAGCCCTAAGGGGGCGTTGAACACTGAA.

This clone showed up many times. The DNA read from the CDR3 is TGTGCCAGCAGTTTGAGGCTAGCGGTTGGCACCGGGGAG. Its translation is CASSLRLAVGTGE. The entire CDR3 protein reads CASSLRLAVGTGELFF. The gene calls are TRBV12-3 or TRBV12-4 and TRBJ2-2, with TRBD2 matching over 7 bases. Sequencing ends 3 residues short of the CDR3 end; the germline J gene provides the rest. V was clipped by 3 bases and J by 4 bases; unmatched bases: 8. The CDR3 extends over 16 amino acids.

This clone has ten or more counts. The read terminates 3 residues before the CDR3 end, so the remaining end is supplied by the germline J gene. The V gene is TRBV5-1, the J gene TRBJ2-2; tentative D call: TRBD1 (6 bases). Germline V gene lookup returns CDR1 SGHRS and CDR2 YFSETQ. The CDR3 has 15 residues. CDR3 sequence: CASSLSSGANEKLFF. Partial CDR3 DNA: TGCGCCAGCAGCTTGTCTTCAGGGGCTAATGAAAAG.

This clone has ten or more counts. The read terminates 3 residues ahead of where the CDR3 ends, so the germline J gene completes it. This rearrangement joins TRBV5-6 to TRBJ2-5, with 9 bases aligning to TRBD2. The CDR3 has 14 amino acids. Germline loops: CDR1 SGHDT, CDR2 YYEEEE. Unmatched junction bases numbered 1, after V lost 4 bases and J lost 0 bases. The sequenced CDR3 bases are TGTGCCAGCAGCAGACTAGCGGACCAAGAGACC. Residues: CASSRLADQET. From start to end, the CDR3 is CASSRLADQETQYF.

In the case of this clone: The read comes to an end 3 residues before the CDR3 does, leaving the germline J gene to fill in the end. V is TRBV19 and J is TRBJ1-2, with D hard to call. CDR3 length: 13 amino acids. Per the germline V gene, CDR1 is LNHDA and CDR2 is SQIVND (reference sequence). The CDR3 loop is CASSEFPTDTYTF. Partial CDR3 DNA: TGTGCCAGTAGTGAGTTTCCAACAGATACC. Full variable domain (rest looked up from reference TRBV19 and TRBJ1-2): DGGITQSPKYLFRKEGQNVTLSCEQNLNHDAMYWYRQDPGQGLRLIYYSQIVNDFQKGDIAEGYSVSREKKESFPLTVTSAQKNPTAFYLCASSEFPTDTYTFGSGTRLTVV.

The table lists this clone with many counts. The read ends 3 residues early relative to the CDR3; the germline J gene fills the gap. The gene calls are TRBV20-1 and TRBJ1-5, with 7 bases identical to TRBD1. This CDR3 spans 13 amino acids. Germline V gives CDR1 DFQATT, CDR2 SNEGSKA (reference sequence). The V and J ends lost 2 bases and 7 bases, in that order; junction bases with no gene match: 5. The CDR3 sequence is CSARSTGDQPQHF. The covered CDR3 bases are TGCAGTGCTAGATCCACAGGGGACCAGCCC.

This clone has a count of ten or more. The read ends 3 residues before the CDR3 terminus; that terminus is restored from the germline J gene. This sequence joins TRBV5-4 and TRBJ2-5, with TRBD2 matching 8 bases. This CDR3 has 14 residues. V shed 2 bases, J shed 3 bases, and the junction held 3 bases outside the gene matches. Germline CDR1 and CDR2: SGHNT and YYREEE (reference sequence). The DNA read from the CDR3 is TGTGCCAGCAGCTTTGGGACTAGGGAAGAGACC. As protein: CASSFGTREET. The whole CDR3 region reads CASSFGTREETQYF. Full variable domain (rest looked up from reference TRBV5-4 and TRBJ2-5): ETGVTQSPTHLIKTRGQQVTLRCSSQSGHNTVSWYQQALGQGPQFIFQYYREEENGRGNFPPRFSGLQFPNYSSELNVNALELDDSALYLCASSFGTREETQYFGPGTRLLVL.

A word on this clone: Read data end 3 residues before the CDR3 end; the end is taken from the germline J gene. This chain connects TRBV30 to TRBJ2-4; unclear D gene. Germline V gives CDR1 GTSNPN, CDR2 SVGIG (reference sequence). This CDR3 is 12 amino acids long. CDR3 sequence reads: CAWLRTNYGQYF. The CDR3 DNA, read in part, is TGTGCCTGGCTAAGAACCAACTATGGT.

This clone was detected ten times or more. The missing CDR3 end, 3 residues past where the read stops, is filled in from the germline J gene. The genes are TRBV5-1 and TRBJ2-2, with 7 bases matching TRBD2. V lost 0 bases to trimming and J lost 1 base; unmatched junction nucleotides: 9. CDR1 and CDR2 from the germline V gene are SGHRS and YFSETQ. The CDR3 spans 18 residues. The DNA read from the CDR3 is TGCGCCAGCAGCTTGGAAGGGTCGGGGGGAAGGAACACCGGGGAG. Its translation: CASSLEGSGGRNTGE. The entire CDR3 is CASSLEGSGGRNTGELFF. Supplemented by reference TRBV5-1 and TRBJ2-2, the full variable domain reads KAGVTQTPRYLIKTRGQQVTLSCSPISGHRSVSWYQQTPGQGLQFLFEYFSETQRNKGNFPGRFSGRQFSNSRSEMNVSTLELGDSALYLCASSLEGSGGRNTGELFFGEGSRLTVL.

This clone was observed at least ten times. The read comes to an end 3 residues before the CDR3 does, leaving the germline J gene to fill in the end. The chain has TRBV20-1 and TRBJ2-1, with D perhaps matching TRBD2 (6 bases). Trimming stripped 6 bases from V and 7 bases from J, with 10 bases between. Germline V gives CDR1 DFQATT, CDR2 SNEGSKA (reference sequence). This CDR3 has 11 amino acids. This chain's CDR3 is CSARLVNEQFF. Incomplete CDR3 DNA: TGCAGTGCCAGACTAGTAAATGAG.

This clone was seen repeatedly, ten times or more. The observed sequence ends 3 residues before the CDR3 terminus, with the missing tail filled in from the germline J gene. This chain links TRBV5-4 with TRBJ2-5; 10 bases are shared with TRBD1. This CDR3 spans 14 amino acids. J was trimmed by 5 bases and V by 4 bases; bases with no gene match: 5. Germline CDR1 SGHNT, CDR2 YYREEE (reference sequence). CDR3 DNA (partial): TGTGCCAGCAGCCTTGGACAGGGGGGGGAGACC. It specifies CASSLGQGGET. The entire CDR3 sequence reads CASSLGQGGETQYF.

There are a few counts of this clone. A much more abundant neighbour one base away suggests this may be a read error. Other DNA variants within this sample encode the same CDR3. CDR3 bases read: TGTGCCAGCAGGACAGGGCCCTCTGGAAACACG. The encoded protein is CASRTGPSGNT. The full CDR3 reads CASRTGPSGNTIYF. The chain recombines TRBV7-2 with TRBJ1-3; 7 bases agree with TRBD1. The read falls 3 residues short of the CDR3 end, and the missing part is taken from the germline J gene. The length of the CDR3 is 14 residues. The germline V gene has CDR1 SGHTA and CDR2 FQGNSA.

This clone was detected many times. With the read ending 3 residues before the CDR3 end, the germline J gene is used to fill in that end. This chain links TRBV7-2 with TRBJ1-5; 8 bases fit TRBD1. Trimming cost V 4 bases and J 7 bases; bases outside gene matches: 3. There are 13 residues in the CDR3. Germline CDR1 reads SGHTA; CDR2 reads FQGNSA. The chain's CDR3 is CASSWTGLQPQHF. CDR3 bases read: TGTGCCAGCAGCTGGACAGGGTTACAGCCC.

The table lists this clone with many counts. The read is 3 residues too short to cover the CDR3 end, so that end is filled in from the germline J gene. The chain recombines TRBV28 with TRBJ2-5; D is perhaps TRBD1 or TRBD2 (5 bases each). Per the germline V gene, CDR1 is MDHEN and CDR2 is SYDVKM. The V end was cut by 5 bases, the J end by 3 bases, with 19 bases between. The CDR3 contains 16 residues. CDR3 bases read: TGTGCCAGCAGTCAATACAGTCAGGGAGTTGAAGAGACC. It translates to CASSQYSQGVEET. The entire CDR3 reads CASSQYSQGVEETQYF.

This clone was observed at least ten times. Read sequence stops 3 residues before the CDR3 end, and the germline J gene provides the missing end. J is TRBJ2-5 and V is TRBV12-3 or TRBV12-4, with D perhaps TRBD2 (7 bases). CDR3 size: 14 residues. The ends were cut back, 7 bases at V and 2 bases at J, with 14 bases in the middle. The CDR3 sequence is CASTPGGGQETQYF. The sequenced part of the CDR3 DNA is TGTGCCAGCACCCCGGGGGGCGGTCAAGAGACC.

The sample holds a few counts of this clone. Read data end 3 residues before the CDR3 end; the end is taken from the germline J gene. V and J are TRBV7-8 and TRBJ2-3; 11 positions match TRBD2. In germline, CDR1 is SGHVS, CDR2 FQNEAQ. CDR3 size: 16 residues. CDR3 DNA (partial): TGTGCCAGCAGCCTATTAGCGGGGGGGCAACGAGAGACG. This sequence encodes CASSLLAGGQRET. The full CDR3 reads CASSLLAGGQRETQYF. Based on the CDR3 plus reference TRBV7-8 and TRBJ2-3, the full variable domain is GAGVSQSPRYKVAKRGQDVALRCDPISGHVSLFWYQQALGQGPEFLTYFQNEAQLDKSGLPSDRFFAERPEGSVSTLKIQRTQQEDSAVYLCASSLLAGGQRETQYFGPGTRLTVL.

As for this clone: Coverage ceases 3 residues before the CDR3 finishes, and the germline J gene fills in the end. The chain carries TRBV19 and TRBJ2-3, with 8 nucleotides matching TRBD1. V lost 4 bases, J lost 2 bases, and 5 bases stayed unmatched. The V gene's germline CDR1 is LNHDA and CDR2 SQIVND (reference sequence). The CDR3 totals 15 residues. CDR3 sequence: CASSNGTGHTDTQYF. The DNA read from the CDR3 is TGTGCCAGTAGTAATGGGACAGGCCACACAGATACG.

This clone has ten or more counts. The read stops 3 residues short of the end of the CDR3; the missing end is completed from the germline J gene. The chain combines TRBV6-4 with TRBJ1-1; 8 nucleotides agree with TRBD1. Germline loops: CDR1 MRHNA, CDR2 SNTAGT. This CDR3 comprises 14 residues. The V segment lost 6 bases and the J segment 4 bases; nucleotides outside the gene matches: 7. CDR3 amino acids: CASSAGQGGTEAFF. The part of the CDR3 DNA that was read is TGTGCCAGCAGCGCCGGACAGGGTGGCACTGAA.

This clone was counted many times. Read coverage stops 3 residues before the CDR3 terminus; the germline J gene supplies the remainder. The chain links TRBV6-1 to TRBJ1-4; TRBD1 aligns across 9 bases. The CDR3 has 14 residues. The trim removed 3 bases at V and 7 bases at J, leaving 3 bases unmatched. In germline, CDR1 is MNHNS, CDR2 SASEGT. This chain's CDR3 is CASSEDRGGEKLFF. CDR3 DNA, as far as it was read: TGTGCCAGCAGTGAGGACAGGGGTGGTGAAAAA.

In its sample, this clone was seen many times. Read sequence stops 3 residues before the CDR3 end, and the germline J gene provides the missing end. The rearrangement links TRBV13 to TRBJ2-7; 7 bases are a match to TRBD1. The CDR3 runs 14 residues. Germline assignment: CDR1 PRHDT and CDR2 FYEKMQ (reference sequence). With 5 bases clipped from V and 0 bases from J, the junction kept 4 bases outside the gene matches. CDR3 residues: CASSPRDSSYEQYF. The sequenced CDR3 bases are TGTGCCAGCAGCCCTCGGGACAGCTCCTACGAG.

This clone showed up many times. The read terminates 3 residues ahead of where the CDR3 ends, so the germline J gene completes it. This chain links TRBV19 with TRBJ2-2, with no clear D. Trimming removed 8 bases at V and 4 bases at J, with 14 bases between. The CDR3 runs to 14 residues. CDR1 is LNHDA and CDR2 is SQIVND in the germline V gene (reference sequence). The CDR3 is CASQAPARTGELFF. Partial CDR3 DNA: TGTGCCAGTCAAGCCCCAGCGCGCACCGGGGAG.

This clone was recorded at least ten times. The CDR3 is CASSFGDGGGYTF. The CDR3 bases that were read are TGTGCCAGCAGCTTCGGCGACGGGGGGGGC. J is TRBJ1-2 and V is TRBV7-3, with D perhaps matching TRBD1 (5 bases). Coverage ceases 3 residues before the CDR3 finishes, and the germline J gene fills in the end. This CDR3 spans 13 amino acids. Germline-derived CDR1 and CDR2 are SGHTA and FQGTGA.

This clone was found many times. The read terminates 3 residues ahead of where the CDR3 ends, so the germline J gene completes it. The chain is built from TRBV20-1 and TRBJ1-1; D is possibly TRBD1 (6 bases). The CDR3 spans 16 residues. V was clipped by 3 bases and J by 6 bases, with 23 bases between them. The germline V gene encodes CDR1 DFQATT and CDR2 SNEGSKA (reference sequence). The CDR3 spells CSARSVMGGRSSEAFF. CDR3 DNA (partial): TGCAGTGCTAGGTCCGTAATGGGGGGGCGCAGCTCTGAA.

This clone was recorded many times. The read falls 3 residues short of the CDR3 end, and the missing part is taken from the germline J gene. J is TRBJ1-6 and V is TRBV12-5; TRBD1 matches 8 bases. V gave up 6 bases and J gave up 10 bases; unmatched junction bases: 5. Germline V CDR1 and CDR2: LGHNT, FRNRAP. CDR3 length equals 13 residues. The CDR3 is CASGPGQGSPLHF. The CDR3 bases that were read are TGTGCTAGTGGCCCTGGACAGGGCTCACCC.

This clone occurred many times. The sequenced fragment ends 3 residues before the CDR3 boundary, so the rest is inferred from the germline J gene. The chain combines TRBV5-1 with TRBJ2-1; 9 bases agree with TRBD1. The J segment lost 8 bases and the V segment lost 1 base, leaving 7 bases of the junction unmatched. Germline CDR1 and CDR2: SGHRS and YFSETQ. The length of the CDR3 is 15 residues. The CDR3 DNA, read in part, is TGCGCCAGCAGCTTGACACCGGGACAGGGAGATGAG. It codes for CASSLTPGQGDE. The CDR3 as a whole reads CASSLTPGQGDEQFF.

The table lists this clone with many counts. Sequencing ends 3 residues short of the CDR3 end; the germline J gene provides the rest. The rearrangement uses TRBV19 and TRBJ1-2; unclear D gene. The V and J ends lost 3 bases and 2 bases respectively, with 7 bases between them. Looked up from germline, CDR1 is LNHDA and CDR2 is SQIVND (reference sequence). This CDR3 is built from 13 residues. The CDR3 region is CASSMSQNYGYTF. The DNA read from the CDR3 is TGTGCCAGTAGTATGAGTCAGAACTATGGC.

This clone was counted ten times or more. The sequenced fragment ends 3 residues before the CDR3 boundary, so the rest is inferred from the germline J gene. The rearrangement links TRBV4-2 to TRBJ2-5; the match to TRBD2 covers 7 bases. CDR3 length: 15 amino acids. Germline V gene data show CDR1 as LGHNA and CDR2 as YNFKEQ. V lost 4 bases and J lost 3; bases outside the gene matches: 8. The part of the CDR3 DNA that was read is TGTGCCAGCAGCCTCCAAGAGAGCGGGGAAGAGACC. Protein: CASSLQESGEET. The CDR3 reads in full as CASSLQESGEETQYF.